This T cell receptor beta chain was identified during a study of T cell repertoires in cytomegalovirus infection. This clonotype was observed a handful of times. The antigen remains undetermined. In TCRdb, the reads were re-called with MiXCR into one record per CDR3 protein. The sample carries approximately 300,000 distinct CDR3 sequences, almost 30% recorded once. The germline V gene has CDR1 MDHEN and CDR2 SYDVKM. The CDR3 has 11 amino acids. V lost 7 bases, J lost 4 bases, and 7 bases lay in between. This TCR was sampled from a human donor in good health (CMV status not recorded). Some clones in this sample may be carry-over from other donors' samples. The chain recombines TRBV28 with TRBJ1-1; D unresolved. Source: cultured PBMCs, taken from culture after CMV antigen stimulation. CDR3 DNA: TGTGCCAGCAAGAAGGTCACTGAAGCTTTCTTT. Its protein product is CASKKVTEAFF.